The 5 T cell receptor beta chains in this list originate from one sample, sequenced in a study of cytomegalovirus exposure and HLA in healthy donors. 60 Vbeta and 13 Jbeta primers were used in PCR. TCRdb keeps only in-frame clones here, not all; method: immunoSEQ multiplex PCR. The sample has tens of thousands of clones; the top ten hold 3.8%. Input material: PBMCs. The receptors originated from a man aged 18 to 30 in good health and CMV-seropositive.

The rearrangement joins TRBV11-2 to TRBJ2-3; 7 bases are a match to TRBD2. In germline, CDR1 is SGHAT, CDR2 FQNNGV. The CDR3 is made up of 14 amino acids. The J segment lost 1 base and the V segment lost 4 bases, leaving 2 bases of the junction unmatched. Here the CDR3 reads CASSSAGGTDTQYF. The CDR3 DNA reads TGTGCCAGCAGCTCCGCGGGAGGCACAGATACGCAGTATTTT. The variable domain in full, completed from reference TRBV11-2 and TRBJ2-3, reads EAGVAQSPRYKIIEKRQSVAFWCNPISGHATLYWYQQILGQGPKLLIQFQNNGVVDDSQLPKDRFSAERLKGVDSTLKIQPAKLEDSAVYLCASSSAGGTDTQYFGPGTRLTVL.

This chain connects TRBV5-1 to TRBJ1-2, with 8 bases that match TRBD1. The germline CDR1 and CDR2 sequences are SGHRS and YFSETQ. Trimming at V came to 0 bases and at J to 5 bases, leaving 3 bases not matched to a gene. This CDR3 is built from 14 residues. CDR3 residues: CASSLDRGSYGYTF. DNA of the CDR3: TGCGCCAGCAGCTTGGACAGGGGGTCTTATGGCTACACCTTC.

V usage is TRBV6-6 and J usage is TRBJ1-2, with TRBD1 matching over 7 bases. The junction had 11 bases not matched to a gene; V was cut back by 6 bases and J by 4 bases. This CDR3 has 15 residues. The germline V gene encodes CDR1 MNHNY and CDR2 SVGAGI (reference sequence). The CDR3: CASREDRSNFYGYTF. The CDR3 region has the DNA TGTGCCAGCAGGGAGGACAGGTCTAACTTCTATGGCTACACCTTC.

V and J are TRBV5-1 and TRBJ2-3, with a weak D call TRBD2 (6 bases). The CDR3 contains 15 residues. Germline V gene lookup returns CDR1 SGHRS and CDR2 YFSETQ. The V gene lost 4 bases and the J gene lost 0 bases, with 12 bases spanning the gap. The CDR3: CASSPGLTSTDTQYF. The CDR3 nucleotides are TGCGCCAGCAGCCCGGGACTTACTAGCACAGATACGCAGTATTTT. Combining the CDR3 with reference TRBV5-1 and TRBJ2-3 gives the whole variable domain KAGVTQTPRYLIKTRGQQVTLSCSPISGHRSVSWYQQTPGQGLQFLFEYFSETQRNKGNFPGRFSGRQFSNSRSEMNVSTLELGDSALYLCASSPGLTSTDTQYFGPGTRLTVL.

The chain combines TRBV7-6 with TRBJ1-3; TRBD1 matches 10 bases. The CDR3 is 17 residues long. CDR1 SGHVS and CDR2 FNYEAQ come from the germline V gene. The V segment lost 3 bases and the J segment 8 bases; nucleotides outside the gene matches: 13. In nucleotides, the CDR3 is TGTGCCAGCAGCTTCCCTTCCCGGGGACAGGGGTCACACACCATATATTTT. Translated, it gives CASSFPSRGQGSHTIYF.